This T cell receptor beta chain was recorded in a study of blood T cell repertoires in COVID-19 (dated by TCRdb to about 2020). About the study as a whole: Samples covering the acute and convalescent phases of COVID-19 were provided by collaborators in the United States, Italy and Spain. The prospective study material was composed of cDNA or gDNA derived from T cells, B-cell-depleted T cells, or PBMCs. Deeply sampled blood TCRbeta repertoires from subjects exposed to, actively infected with, or recovered from COVID-19 were included in the dataset. The repertoires were released in a freely available public database meant as a resource for research on the immune response to SARS-CoV-2. Samples came from the ongoing ImmuneRACE study (first 160 participants) plus 1,254 subjects from 6 global collaborators. Sample metadata almost always included a de-identified subject ID, COVID-19 status, age in years and sex. Where HLA class I and class II types were available, the types were taken from metadata supplied by the sample provider, not from assay-based typing.

This clone turned up a few times. It has no known antigen specificity. Base quality data are lacking; no much larger clone is found one base away. TCRbeta CDR3 regions were amplified from genomic DNA using the immunoSEQ Assay, a bias-controlled multiplex PCR. The study's processing was this. The number of nucleated cells in each sample was estimated by amplification of reference gene primers within the assay. Sequence reads were collapsed and filtered to measure the absolute abundance of every unique TCRbeta CDR3 rearrangement. Productive Simpson clonality was computed per sample as the square root of Simpson's diversity index over productive rearrangements. TCRdb took over this immuneACCESS table, retaining in-frame rearrangements with V and J assigned. Such tables are incomplete; in checked studies, under half of the missing clones stem from an unresolved V gene, and the remainder is unexplained. From that table come the V and J calls and clone size; the DNA was used to work out D and trimming. This sample holds about 150,000 clones; more than 65% were observed only once. 4.2% of the sample is in the top ten clones.

Broad study findings and their caveats: The amount of clinical and demographic metadata varied by source and participant and was provided uncurated.

Each collaborating institution followed its own protocols to collect whole blood in K2EDTA tubes. For TCRbeta analysis, collaborators shipped samples as frozen whole blood, isolated PBMCs, or DNA extracted from either of those sample types. Spanning cysteine to phenylalanine, the CDR3 consists of 12 amino acids. The DNA shown is the 36-base CDR3, in frame from base 1. For CDR1 and CDR2, the germline V gene (reference sequence) lists MNHEY and SMNVEV. V is reduced by 4 bases and J by 11 bases, leaving a spacing of 14 bases between them. This clonotype was obtained from a man between 60 and 75 years old with acute or convalescent COVID-19. Sequencing input: peripheral blood. The rearranged segments are TRBV27 and TRBJ1-1; no D gene can be assigned with confidence. The bases are TGTGCCAGCAGTTCCCTCGGAGGTGAGGCTTTCTTT. The encoded protein is CASSSLGGEAFF.